This entry lists 14 T cell receptor beta chains sequenced from one sample in a study of blood T cell repertoires in COVID-19. Sequenced by immunoSEQ multiplex PCR; TCRdb stores in-frame clones only, minus some. The data show about 230,000 clones, over 75% seen once. Sequencing was carried out using peripheral blood. The receptors come from a woman older than 75 with acute or convalescent COVID-19.

This rearrangement joins TRBV19 to TRBJ1-3; D remains ambiguous. The V end lost 9 bases, the J end lost 15 bases, and 27 bases lay between the germline ends. CDR1 LNHDA and CDR2 SQIVND come from the germline V gene (reference sequence). The CDR3 is 14 residues long. CDR3 region: CASADGSGPPVAYF. The CDR3 DNA is TGTGCCAGCGCCGATGGGAGTGGACCGCCGGTAGCATATTTT. Full variable domain (rest looked up from reference TRBV19 and TRBJ1-3): DGGITQSPKYLFRKEGQNVTLSCEQNLNHDAMYWYRQDPGQGLRLIYYSQIVNDFQKGDIAEGYSVSREKKESFPLTVTSAQKNPTAFYLCASADGSGPPVAYFGEGSWLTVV.

The chain is built from TRBV27 and TRBJ1-2; 8 bases are shared with TRBD1. The CDR3 has 14 residues. The germline V gene has CDR1 MNHEY and CDR2 SMNVEV (reference sequence). V lost 6 bases, J lost 8 bases, and 11 bases stayed unmatched. The chain's CDR3 is CASRSTGGSGGYTF. The CDR3 DNA is TGTGCCAGCAGGTCCACAGGGGGAAGTGGGGGCTACACCTTC.

The gene calls are TRBV6-5 and TRBJ2-7, with D possibly matching TRBD2 (5 bases). Germline CDR1 reads MNHEY; CDR2 reads SVGAGI. V lost 6 bases and J lost 2, with 11 bases in between. The CDR3 consists of 13 residues. The DNA for the CDR3 is TGTGCCAGCAGAAGAGCGGAGCCCTACGAGCAGTACTTC. It specifies CASRRAEPYEQYF.

The rearrangement uses TRBV5-4 and TRBJ2-1; 7 bases fit TRBD1. This CDR3 has 13 residues. The germline gives CDR1 SGHNT, CDR2 YYREEE (reference sequence). Losses at the gene ends were 0 bases for V and 10 bases for J; bases not matched to a gene: 4. The CDR3 coding sequence is TGTGCCAGCAGCTTGGAGGGGGCCATGGAGCAGTTCTTC. It codes for CASSLEGAMEQFF.

The chain's CDR3 is CASSSGGSSYEQYF. The CDR3 bases are TGTGCCAGCAGCTCAGGGGGCAGTTCCTACGAGCAGTACTTC. The V call is TRBV7-2, the J call TRBJ2-7; TRBD1 agrees at 8 bases. Germline-derived CDR1 and CDR2 are SGHTA and FQGNSA. The CDR3 covers 14 residues. The trim removed 4 bases at V and 1 base at J, leaving 3 bases unmatched.

This chain uses TRBV6-5 with TRBJ1-2, with 9 nucleotides matching TRBD1. From germline, CDR1 is MNHEY and CDR2 SVGAGI. With 7 bases clipped from V and 8 bases from J, the junction kept 11 bases outside the gene matches. There are 14 residues in the CDR3. CDR3 nucleotide sequence: TGTGCCAGCAACAGAGAACAGGGGGCTGGAGGCTACACCTTC. Translating it yields CASNREQGAGGYTF.

DNA for the CDR3: TGTGCCAGCAGCGTAGCTCACCTCGGCGAGCAGTACTTC. It specifies CASSVAHLGEQYF. The chain links TRBV9 to TRBJ2-7; D gene ambiguous. The CDR3 loop spans 13 amino acids. From germline, CDR1 is SGDLS and CDR2 YYNGEE. Between the trimmed V and J ends, which lost 0 bases and 6 bases, there was a span of 10 bases.

This chain links TRBV27 with TRBJ1-1; D is possibly TRBD1 (5 bases). CDR1 and CDR2 (germline): MNHEY, SMNVEV (reference sequence). Trimming took off 0 bases at V and 4 bases at J, with 18 bases between the two ends. There are 17 residues in the CDR3. The chain's CDR3 is CASSLSALRRVGTEAFF. The CDR3 DNA sequence: TGTGCCAGCAGTTTATCCGCCCTTCGCAGGGTCGGCACTGAAGCTTTCTTT.

The sample holds a few counts of this clone. J is TRBJ2-2 and V is TRBV24-1, with a tentative D call TRBD2 (6 bases). Germline V gene data show CDR1 as KGHDR and CDR2 as SFDVKD. The CDR3 contains 14 residues. The V end lost 5 bases, the J end lost 5 bases, and 11 bases lay between the germline ends. The CDR3 protein is CATSGSGRTGELFF. In DNA form, the CDR3 reads TGTGCCACCAGTGGAAGTGGGAGGACCGGGGAGCTGTTTTTT.

The gene calls are TRBV7-9 and TRBJ2-1; 15 bases are shared with TRBD2. Looked up from germline, CDR1 is SEHNR and CDR2 is FQNEAQ (reference sequence). The CDR3 contains 17 residues. Losses at the gene ends were 5 bases for V and 8 bases for J; bases not matched to a gene: 10. CDR3 nucleotide sequence: TGTGCCAGCAGCCCAAAGGGACTAGCGGGAGGAGCCCATGAGCAGTTCTTC. This translates into CASSPKGLAGGAHEQFF.

The rearrangement links TRBV5-6 to TRBJ1-3; TRBD1 is a possible D gene (5 bases). From germline, CDR1 is SGHDT and CDR2 YYEEEE. V was pared by 0 bases and J by 1 base, with 20 bases between. The CDR3 has 19 residues. CDR3 amino acids: CASSLGVVGWGESGNTIYF. The CDR3 region has the DNA TGTGCCAGCAGCTTGGGAGTCGTAGGATGGGGGGAATCTGGAAACACCATATATTTT.

J is TRBJ2-1 and V is TRBV5-8; TRBD2 aligns across 8 bases. V was pared by 3 bases and J by 6 bases, with 8 bases of the junction left unmatched. Germline V gene sequence: CDR1 SGHTS, CDR2 YDEGEE. The CDR3 covers 15 residues. The CDR3 sequence is CASSSGASGGNEQFF. The CDR3 DNA follows: TGTGCCAGCAGCTCCGGGGCAAGCGGGGGCAATGAGCAGTTCTTC.

This sequence joins TRBV29-1 and TRBJ1-2; 11 bases are shared with TRBD1. The CDR3 sequence is 13 residues long. J lost 7 bases, V lost 4 bases, and 5 bases had no gene match. The germline V gene encodes CDR1 SQVTM and CDR2 ANQGSEA. The CDR3 DNA sequence: TGCAGCGTTGGTGGACAGGGGGCCGGTGGCTACACCTTC. Its translation is CSVGGQGAGGYTF.

This chain joins TRBV7-9 and TRBJ1-4; TRBD1 agrees at 9 bases. J lost 7 bases, V lost 5 bases, and 5 bases had no gene match. In germline, CDR1 is SEHNR, CDR2 FQNEAQ (reference sequence). There are 14 residues in the CDR3. The CDR3 DNA reads TGTGCCAGCAGCAATCCGGACAGGGGTGAAAAACTGTTTTTT. Its translation is CASSNPDRGEKLFF.